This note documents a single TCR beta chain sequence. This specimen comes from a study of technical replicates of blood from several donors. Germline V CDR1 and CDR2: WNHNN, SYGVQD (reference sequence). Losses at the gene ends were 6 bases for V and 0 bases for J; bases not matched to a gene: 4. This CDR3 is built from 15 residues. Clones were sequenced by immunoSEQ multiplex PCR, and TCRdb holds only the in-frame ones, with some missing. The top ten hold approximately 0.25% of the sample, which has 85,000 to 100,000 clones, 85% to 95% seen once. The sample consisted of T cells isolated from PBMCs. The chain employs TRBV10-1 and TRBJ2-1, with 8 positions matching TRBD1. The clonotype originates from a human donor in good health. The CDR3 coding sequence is TGCGCCAGCAGCTACAGGGGGGACTCCTACAATGAGCAGTTCTTC. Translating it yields CASSYRGDSYNEQFF.